This is a list of T cell receptor beta chains from one sample in a study of tumor-infiltrating lymphocytes in primary liver carcinoma. TCRdb reprocessed the multiplex PCR reads with MiXCR, giving one entry per CDR3 protein. This table has some 110,000 distinct CDR3 sequences, 55% to 75% appearing once. The sample taken for sequencing was liver tumor tissue from sampling region 3. These receptors all come from a woman in her sixties or seventies with primary liver carcinoma and hepatitis B virus infection. CDR3s include the opening cysteine and the closing phenylalanine or tryptophan. Each record gives: clone size, V gene, J gene, D gene, CDR3 length, CDR3 DNA, CDR3 protein. A D gene is named only where the DNA matches it firmly. A clone size is listed for some rows: how often the clone was seen (once, few, many), or a class if it is expanded.

clone_size: NA
v_call: TRBV11-2
j_call: TRBJ1-1
d_call: NA
cdr3_length: 15
cdr3_nt: TGTGCCAGCATCTTAGAGCCCGGCCTGAACACTGAAGCTATCTTT
cdr3_aa: CASILEPGLNTEAIF

clone_size: many
v_call: TRBV28
j_call: TRBJ2-3
d_call: NA
cdr3_length: 13
cdr3_nt: TGTGCCAGCATCAGACCGGGGAGAGATACGCAGTATTTT
cdr3_aa: CASIRPGRDTQYF

clone_size: NA
v_call: TRBV11-2
j_call: TRBJ2-7
d_call: TRBD2
cdr3_length: 16
cdr3_nt: TGCACCAGCACGACTCCTGGGCGGGAGGCAAGGGGGGAGCAGTACTTT
cdr3_aa: CTSTTPGREARGEQYF

clone_size: NA
v_call: TRBV6-5
j_call: TRBJ2-1
d_call: NA
cdr3_length: 13
cdr3_nt: TGTGCCAGCAGTTTGGGGCACATCAGTGAACAGTTCTTC
cdr3_aa: CASSLGHISEQFF

clone_size: few
v_call: TRBV5-6
j_call: TRBJ2-3
d_call: NA
cdr3_length: 17
cdr3_nt: TGTGCCAGCAGCCAGTTCAATCGGGCACCCGGCACAGATACGCAGTATTTT
cdr3_aa: CASSQFNRAPGTDTQYF

clone_size: once
v_call: TRBV6-1
j_call: TRBJ2-2
d_call: TRBD2
cdr3_length: 18
cdr3_nt: TGTGCCAGCAACGACCAAGGACTAGCGGGAGGAAGAACCGGGGAGCTGTTTTTC
cdr3_aa: CASNDQGLAGGRTGELFF

clone_size: many
v_call: TRBV29-1
j_call: TRBJ1-1
d_call: NA
cdr3_length: 13
cdr3_nt: TGCAGCGTTGTCGGGGGAGTTAGGACTGGAGCTTTCTTT
cdr3_aa: CSVVGGVRTGAFF

clone_size: many
v_call: TRBV12-3/TRBV12-4
j_call: TRBJ1-4
d_call: NA
cdr3_length: 15
cdr3_nt: TGTGCCAGCAGTTTAGTCGCCAGGCCTAATGAAAAACTGTTTTTT
cdr3_aa: CASSLVARPNEKLFF

clone_size: NA
v_call: TRBV6-5
j_call: TRBJ2-7
d_call: TRBD2
cdr3_length: 16
cdr3_nt: TGTGCCAGCGGAAGACTCATAGCGGGAGGCTCCTGCGGGCAGTACTTC
cdr3_aa: CASGRLIAGGSCGQYF

clone_size: many
v_call: TRBV10-2
j_call: TRBJ2-1
d_call: NA
cdr3_length: 15
cdr3_nt: TGCGCCAGCAGTGTAGGCACTAGCTCCTACAATGAGCAGTTCTTC
cdr3_aa: CASSVGTSSYNEQFF

clone_size: few
v_call: TRBV28
j_call: TRBJ1-2
d_call: TRBD1
cdr3_length: 13
cdr3_nt: TGTGCCAGCAGGGGGACAGGGGCTGGCGGCTACACCTTC
cdr3_aa: CASRGTGAGGYTF

clone_size: NA
v_call: TRBV11-2
j_call: TRBJ2-7
d_call: NA
cdr3_length: 15
cdr3_nt: TGTGCCAGCAGCTCTGGACATAACCCCAACTACGAGCAGTACTTC
cdr3_aa: CASSSGHNPNYEQYF

clone_size: NA
v_call: TRBV29-1
j_call: TRBJ2-7
d_call: NA
cdr3_length: 14
cdr3_nt: TGCAGCATGGCCGGGATAGCGAGAACCTACGAGCAGTACTTC
cdr3_aa: CSMAGIARTYEQYF

clone_size: NA
v_call: TRBV5-4
j_call: TRBJ2-5
d_call: TRBD2
cdr3_length: 18
cdr3_nt: TGTGCCAGCAGCTTCCCCGGGACTAGCGGGAGCATGAGAGAGACCCAGTACTTC
cdr3_aa: CASSFPGTSGSMRETQYF

clone_size: many
v_call: TRBV30
j_call: TRBJ2-1
d_call: NA
cdr3_length: 11
cdr3_nt: TGTGCCTGTTCCCCGAGGAATGAGCAGTTCTTC
cdr3_aa: CACSPRNEQFF

clone_size: NA
v_call: TRBV28
j_call: TRBJ2-2
d_call: TRBD2
cdr3_length: 17
cdr3_nt: TGTGCCAGCAATGTTGCCACCGGGACTACGAACACCGGGGAGCTGTTTTTT
cdr3_aa: CASNVATGTTNTGELFF

clone_size: once
v_call: TRBV28
j_call: TRBJ1-5
d_call: NA
cdr3_length: 13
cdr3_nt: TGTGCCAGCAGGGACGGTACAGGTCAGCCCCAGCATTTT
cdr3_aa: CASRDGTGQPQHF

clone_size: NA
v_call: TRBV5-1
j_call: TRBJ2-7
d_call: TRBD2
cdr3_length: 15
cdr3_nt: TGCGCCGGCAGACGGGCGGGAGGGCTCAGCTACGAGCAGTACTTC
cdr3_aa: CAGRRAGGLSYEQYF

clone_size: NA
v_call: TRBV6-6
j_call: TRBJ2-2
d_call: TRBD2
cdr3_length: 16
cdr3_nt: TGTGCCAGCAGTTACCCAGCGGGAGAGAGTACCGGGGAGCTGTCTTTT
cdr3_aa: CASSYPAGESTGELSF

clone_size: NA
v_call: TRBV11-2
j_call: TRBJ2-7
d_call: TRBD2
cdr3_length: 16
cdr3_nt: TGTGCCAGCAGCAACGGACTAGCGGGGAGTGACTACGAGGAGTACTTC
cdr3_aa: CASSNGLAGSDYEEYF

clone_size: once
v_call: TRBV6-5
j_call: TRBJ2-2
d_call: NA
cdr3_length: 11
cdr3_nt: TGTGCCAGCAGTTACGACCGGGAGCTGTTTTTT
cdr3_aa: CASSYDRELFF

clone_size: many
v_call: TRBV19
j_call: TRBJ2-3
d_call: NA
cdr3_length: 12
cdr3_nt: TGTGCCAGTAGTAACGGAGCAGATACGCAGTATTTT
cdr3_aa: CASSNGADTQYF

clone_size: few
v_call: TRBV28
j_call: TRBJ1-6
d_call: NA
cdr3_length: 13
cdr3_nt: TGTGCCAGCAGGGACACATATAATTCACCCCTCCACTTT
cdr3_aa: CASRDTYNSPLHF

clone_size: many
v_call: TRBV30
j_call: TRBJ2-7
d_call: NA
cdr3_length: 14
cdr3_nt: TGTGCCTGGAGTGTTTCGGCGAACCTCTACGAGCAGTACTTC
cdr3_aa: CAWSVSANLYEQYF

clone_size: few
v_call: TRBV6-1
j_call: TRBJ2-6
d_call: NA
cdr3_length: 15
cdr3_nt: TGTCCCAGCTTCAGGGGATCGGCTGGGGCCGACGTCCTGACTTTC
cdr3_aa: CPSFRGSAGADVLTF

clone_size: NA
v_call: TRBV6-1
j_call: TRBJ1-2
d_call: NA
cdr3_length: 16
cdr3_nt: TGTACCAGTAGTGAATTCGGAGGGGCCGGGAACTATGGCTACACCTTC
cdr3_aa: CTSSEFGGAGNYGYTF

clone_size: NA
v_call: TRBV29-1
j_call: TRBJ2-7
d_call: NA
cdr3_length: 13
cdr3_nt: TGCAGCGTCGTAGAGGGGTACTCATACGAGCAGTACTTC
cdr3_aa: CSVVEGYSYEQYF

clone_size: many
v_call: TRBV29-1
j_call: TRBJ1-1
d_call: NA
cdr3_length: 10
cdr3_nt: TGCAGCGTTGTGATAACTGAAGCTTTCTTT
cdr3_aa: CSVVITEAFF

clone_size: many
v_call: TRBV7-8
j_call: TRBJ2-3
d_call: NA
cdr3_length: 13
cdr3_nt: TGTGCTACCAGGTGGCTTAGCACAGATACGCAGTATTTT
cdr3_aa: CATRWLSTDTQYF

clone_size: NA
v_call: TRBV12-3/TRBV12-4
j_call: TRBJ1-5
d_call: NA
cdr3_length: 13
cdr3_nt: TGTGCCAGCAGTTGGATGGGCAACCAGCCCCAGGATTTT
cdr3_aa: CASSWMGNQPQDF

clone_size: NA
v_call: TRBV4-1
j_call: TRBJ1-2
d_call: NA
cdr3_length: 11
cdr3_nt: TGCGCCAGCATCGATAGCTATGGCTACACCTTC
cdr3_aa: CASIDSYGYTF

clone_size: many
v_call: TRBV12-3/TRBV12-4
j_call: TRBJ2-3
d_call: TRBD2
cdr3_length: 15
cdr3_nt: TGTGCCAGCCTCTGGCGGGAGAAAAGCACAGATACGCAGTATTTT
cdr3_aa: CASLWREKSTDTQYF

clone_size: NA
v_call: TRBV20-1
j_call: TRBJ1-1
d_call: NA
cdr3_length: 11
cdr3_nt: TGCAGCTTCGGGGACGTACCCGAAGCTTTCTTT
cdr3_aa: CSFGDVPEAFF

clone_size: NA
v_call: TRBV12-3/TRBV12-4
j_call: TRBJ1-1
d_call: NA
cdr3_length: 11
cdr3_nt: TGTGCCAGCAGCCCAGGGGCTGAAGCTTTCTTT
cdr3_aa: CASSPGAEAFF

clone_size: NA
v_call: TRBV7-9
j_call: TRBJ2-7
d_call: TRBD1
cdr3_length: 14
cdr3_nt: TGTGCCAGGAGCCGAGGGGGCGACTCCTACGAGCAGTACTTC
cdr3_aa: CARSRGGDSYEQYF

clone_size: NA
v_call: TRBV12-3/TRBV12-4
j_call: TRBJ2-2
d_call: TRBD2
cdr3_length: 17
cdr3_nt: TGTGCCAGCACCGCGGGAGAGCCAAATACCCACACCGGGGAGCTGTTTTTT
cdr3_aa: CASTAGEPNTHTGELFF

clone_size: NA
v_call: TRBV11-2
j_call: TRBJ2-6
d_call: NA
cdr3_length: 18
cdr3_nt: TGTGCCAGCAGCTTGCCGGGACGGGGCCCCCCTGGGGCCAACGTCCTGACTTTC
cdr3_aa: CASSLPGRGPPGANVLTF

clone_size: many
v_call: TRBV30
j_call: TRBJ2-2
d_call: NA
cdr3_length: 13
cdr3_nt: TGTGCCTGGAGTGTATCCTACACCGGGGAGCTGTTTTTT
cdr3_aa: CAWSVSYTGELFF

clone_size: NA
v_call: TRBV7-3
j_call: TRBJ1-1
d_call: NA
cdr3_length: 13
cdr3_nt: TGTGCCAGCAGCGTACAGCCGAACACTGAAGCTTTCTTT
cdr3_aa: CASSVQPNTEAFF

clone_size: NA
v_call: TRBV4-1
j_call: TRBJ1-3
d_call: NA
cdr3_length: 12
cdr3_nt: TGCGCTAGCGGCCAAGTTGCGGACACCATATATTTT
cdr3_aa: CASGQVADTIYF

clone_size: NA
v_call: TRBV28
j_call: TRBJ1-2
d_call: NA
cdr3_length: 13
cdr3_nt: TGTGCCATCAGATCAGAACAATTTAAAGGCTACACCTTC
cdr3_aa: CAIRSEQFKGYTF

clone_size: many
v_call: TRBV6-1
j_call: TRBJ2-3
d_call: TRBD1
cdr3_length: 15
cdr3_nt: TGTGCCAGCAGTGAAGCTAAGGGGGCCACAGATACGCAGTATTTT
cdr3_aa: CASSEAKGATDTQYF

clone_size: once
v_call: TRBV6-5
j_call: TRBJ1-1
d_call: NA
cdr3_length: 15
cdr3_nt: TGTGCCAGCAGTATCCACAGGGCAGTGAACACTGAAGCTCTCTTT
cdr3_aa: CASSIHRAVNTEALF

clone_size: NA
v_call: TRBV6-5
j_call: TRBJ2-3
d_call: TRBD2
cdr3_length: 19
cdr3_nt: TGTGCCAGTAGTTTCTCGGGAACTAGCGGAAGGAGGGGCACAGATACGCAGTATTTT
cdr3_aa: CASSFSGTSGRRGTDTQYF

clone_size: NA
v_call: TRBV29-1
j_call: TRBJ2-3
d_call: TRBD2
cdr3_length: 15
cdr3_nt: TGCAGGGTCATGGGACTAGCGGGGGGCGCAGATACGCAGTATTTT
cdr3_aa: CRVMGLAGGADTQYF

clone_size: few
v_call: TRBV11-2
j_call: TRBJ2-5
d_call: NA
cdr3_length: 15
cdr3_nt: TGTGCCAGCAGTCCGATGGTGGAGGCTAAGGAGACCCAGTACTTC
cdr3_aa: CASSPMVEAKETQYF

clone_size: many
v_call: TRBV5-6
j_call: TRBJ2-7
d_call: NA
cdr3_length: 14
cdr3_nt: TGTGCCAGCAGCTTTCGGCAGGAAGCCTACGAGCAGTACTTC
cdr3_aa: CASSFRQEAYEQYF

clone_size: few
v_call: TRBV28
j_call: TRBJ1-2
d_call: TRBD1
cdr3_length: 15
cdr3_nt: TGTGCCAGCAGTTTATGGGGACAGGGATCCTATGGCTACACCTTC
cdr3_aa: CASSLWGQGSYGYTF

clone_size: many
v_call: TRBV11-2
j_call: TRBJ1-1
d_call: NA
cdr3_length: 15
cdr3_nt: TGTGCCAGCAGCTTTAGTCAGCACAGGACCTCGGGGGCTTTCTTT
cdr3_aa: CASSFSQHRTSGAFF

clone_size: NA
v_call: TRBV11-1
j_call: TRBJ2-3
d_call: TRBD2
cdr3_length: 14
cdr3_nt: TGTGCCAGCAGCTTAAGGCAACATGCGGGAGGATCTCACTTT
cdr3_aa: CASSLRQHAGGSHF

clone_size: few
v_call: TRBV5-1
j_call: TRBJ2-3
d_call: TRBD2
cdr3_length: 14
cdr3_nt: TGCGCCAGCAGCCCCGGACTAGATTCAGATACGCAGTATTTT
cdr3_aa: CASSPGLDSDTQYF